This is a list of T cell receptor beta chains from one sample in a study of blood T cell repertoires in COVID-19. Assay used: immunoSEQ multiplex PCR; TCRdb lists only in-frame clones, some missing. The sample records about 28,000 clones, roughly nine tenths being singletons. Input material: peripheral blood. The receptors were sampled from a man in his 60s with active COVID-19. The CDR3 runs from the conserved cysteine through the conserved F or W. D genes are given only for firm matches. Rows may omit the clone size; those that give it use once, few, many or a size class.

J,D,V,size,DNA,CDR3
TRBJ2-6,TRBD1,TRBV28,NA,TGTGCCAGCAGTTTCCCCCCGGGACAGGGAGGAGCTGGGGCCAACGTCCTGACTTTC,CASSFPPGQGGAGANVLTF
TRBJ2-3,NA,TRBV28,NA,TGTGCCAGCATTCGGGGGTTTAGCACAGATACGCAGTATTTT,CASIRGFSTDTQYF
TRBJ1-1,NA,TRBV3-1/TRBV3-2,once,TGTGCCAGCAGAGGTACAGGAGATGAAGCTTTCTTT,CASRGTGDEAFF
TRBJ2-7,TRBD2,TRBV7-2,NA,TGTGCCAGCAGCAGGGTTAGCGGGGGGGGCTCCTACGAGCAGTACTTC,CASSRVSGGGSYEQYF
TRBJ1-5,TRBD1,TRBV9,NA,TGTGCCAGCAACACACAGGGGGCCCTAAATCAGCCCCAGCATTTT,CASNTQGALNQPQHF
TRBJ2-2,NA,TRBV28,NA,TGTGCCACCAACGGGGTTTTGAGCACCGGGGAGCTGTTTTTT,CATNGVLSTGELFF
TRBJ2-6,TRBD1,TRBV5-1,NA,TGCGCCAGCAGCTTCGGAACAGGGGCTGGGGCCAACGTCCTGACTTTC,CASSFGTGAGANVLTF
TRBJ2-7,TRBD1,TRBV15,medium-sized,TGTGCCACCAGCAGAGTGGGACAGGGGAACCACGAGCAGTACTTC,CATSRVGQGNHEQYF
TRBJ1-1,NA,TRBV2,NA,TGTGCCAGCAGTTCTATTCGGGACACTGAAGCTTTCTTT,CASSSIRDTEAFF
TRBJ1-2,TRBD1,TRBV6-5,NA,TGTGCCAGCACAGGGGCAGGGGGTACCGTTTATGGCTACACCTTC,CASTGAGGTVYGYTF
TRBJ1-1,NA,TRBV6-5,NA,TGTGCCAGCAGGCTATCGGGGGTGAACACTGAAGCTTTCTTT,CASRLSGVNTEAFF
TRBJ1-2,TRBD1,TRBV7-8,once,TGTGCCAGCAGCCTCGGGGGACAGATAGACTTC,CASSLGGQIDF
TRBJ2-3,NA,TRBV7-3,NA,TGTGCCAGCAGCTTCCGTAGCCCCCGCACAGATACGCAGTATTTT,CASSFRSPRTDTQYF
TRBJ1-1,NA,TRBV21-1,NA,TGTGCCAGCAGCAAAGTACCGGGACAAAACACTGAAGCTTTCTTT,CASSKVPGQNTEAFF
TRBJ1-5,NA,TRBV7-2,NA,TGTGCCAGCAGCTTAGCCGTCCGGGAAAATCAGCCCCAGCATTTT,CASSLAVRENQPQHF
TRBJ1-5,NA,TRBV12-3/TRBV12-4,NA,TGTGCCAGTACTCAGGGCAATCAGCCCCAGCATTTT,CASTQGNQPQHF